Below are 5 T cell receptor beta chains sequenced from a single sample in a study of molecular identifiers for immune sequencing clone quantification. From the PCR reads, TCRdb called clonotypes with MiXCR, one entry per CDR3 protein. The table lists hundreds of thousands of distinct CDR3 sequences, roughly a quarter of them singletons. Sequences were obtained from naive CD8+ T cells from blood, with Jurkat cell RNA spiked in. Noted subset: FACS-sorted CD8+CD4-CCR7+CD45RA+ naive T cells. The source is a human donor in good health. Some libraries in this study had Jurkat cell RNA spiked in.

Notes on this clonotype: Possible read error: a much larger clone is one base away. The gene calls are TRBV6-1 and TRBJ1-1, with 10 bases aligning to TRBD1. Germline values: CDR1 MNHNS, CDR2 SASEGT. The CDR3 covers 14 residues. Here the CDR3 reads CASRQTGGLSEALF. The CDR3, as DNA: TGTGCCAGCAGGCAGACAGGGGGCCTGTCTGAAGCTCTCTTT.

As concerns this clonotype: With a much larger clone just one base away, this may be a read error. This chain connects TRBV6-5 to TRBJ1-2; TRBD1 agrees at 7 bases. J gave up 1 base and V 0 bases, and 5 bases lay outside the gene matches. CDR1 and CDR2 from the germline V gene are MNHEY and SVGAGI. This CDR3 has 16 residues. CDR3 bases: TGTGCCAGCAGTTACTCAACGGGACAGAGTAACTATGGCTACACCTTC. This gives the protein CASSYSTGQSNYGYTF.

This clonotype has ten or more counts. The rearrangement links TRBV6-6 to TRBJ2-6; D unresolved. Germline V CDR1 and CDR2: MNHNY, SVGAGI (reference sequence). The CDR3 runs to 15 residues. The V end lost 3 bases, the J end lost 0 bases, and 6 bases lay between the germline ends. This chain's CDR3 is CASSYGISGANVLTF. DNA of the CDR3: TGTGCCAGCAGTTATGGGATCTCTGGGGCCAACGTCCTGACTTTC.

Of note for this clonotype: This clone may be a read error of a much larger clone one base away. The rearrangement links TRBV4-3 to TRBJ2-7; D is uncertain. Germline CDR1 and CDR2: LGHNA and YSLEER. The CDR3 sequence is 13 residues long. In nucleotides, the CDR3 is TGCGCCAGCAGCCAAGATCGGTCGGGCGAGCAGTGCTTC. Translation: CASSQDRSGEQCF.

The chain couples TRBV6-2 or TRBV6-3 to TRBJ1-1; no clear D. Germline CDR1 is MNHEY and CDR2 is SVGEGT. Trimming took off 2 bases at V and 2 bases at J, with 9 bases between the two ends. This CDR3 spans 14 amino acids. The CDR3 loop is CASSYSDRNTEAFF. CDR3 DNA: TGTGCCAGCAGTTACAGTGACCGAAACACTGAAGCTTTCTTT.